This TCR beta chain was captured by sequencing in a study of shared clonotypes between healthy human individuals. Regarding the study as a whole: The genetic and exposure-history diversity represented was limited by few donors.

Germline V gene data show CDR1 as SQVTM and CDR2 as ANQGSEA. Trimming cost V 3 bases and J 0 bases, with 5 bases left between them. CDR3 length equals 12 residues. Using immunoSEQ multiplex PCR, the repertoire was profiled, and TCRdb retains in-frame clones only, with some absent. The profile shows around 610,000 clones, approximately 96% of them singletons. As defined, naive CD8 cells were CD45RO-negative and positively selected for CCR7, with terminally differentiated effector memory CD45RA+ cells excluded. As regards this clone: Its specificity is unknown.

The V gene is TRBV29-1, the J gene TRBJ1-2; no definite D call. Sequencing used naive CD8+ T cells sorted from blood. This receptor was identified in a woman in her 30s in good health. The CDR3 region is CSVEAANYGYTF. The CDR3 DNA reads TGCAGCGTTGAGGCAGCTAACTATGGCTACACCTTC.